What follows describes a single TCR beta chain. Its antigen is currently unknown. The time point here: identical approximately eleven-day culture without peptide (control). All patients were mismatch repair deficient, assessed by either PCR or immunohistochemistry. About 7 ELISpot-reactive neoantigen peptides each drove an approximately ten-day in vitro stimulation. Baseline for clone expansion was a parallel culture with no peptide. Assay used: immunoSEQ multiplex PCR; TCRdb lists only in-frame clones, some missing. The sample records over 13,000 clones, 65% to 90% being singletons. This sample is part of a study of PD-1 blockade in mismatch repair-deficient tumors. V was pared by 4 bases and J by 1 base, with 8 bases between. Germline CDR1 is LNHDA and CDR2 is SQIVND (reference sequence). This CDR3 is 14 amino acids long. Findings of the study overall: About 5% of the 142 peptide-expanded blood TCRs were also found in tumor.

Sequencing used cells cultured in vitro, obtained from a patient treated with pembrolizumab. This chain uses TRBV19 with TRBJ2-1; TRBD2 might be the D (5 bases). The TCR comes from an adult with mismatch repair-deficient cancer. In DNA form, the CDR3 reads TGTGCCAGTAGTACACTAGGTTCCTACAATGAGCAGTTCTTC. Amino acids: CASSTLGSYNEQFF.